The rows below give T cell receptor beta chains drawn from one sample of a study of cytomegalovirus exposure and HLA in healthy donors. The data were produced by immunoSEQ multiplex PCR, yet TCRdb's version contains in-frame clones alone and is incomplete. This sample's table has some 130,000 clones. Sequencing was done on a sample of PBMCs. All receptors derive from a man between 18 and 29 years old in good health and CMV-seronegative. Both conserved end residues are part of each CDR3. A D gene is named only where the DNA matches it firmly.

>TRBJ2-7|TRBV2|NA
TGTGCCAGCAGAGCCATCGATACTAACTCCTACGAGCAGTACTTC
CASRAIDTNSYEQYF
>TRBJ2-3|TRBV7-6|TRBD2
TGTGCCAGCAGCTTAGCGACTAGCCCACTTAGCACAGATACGCAGTATTTT
CASSLATSPLSTDTQYF
>TRBJ2-1|TRBV11-1|TRBD1
TGTGCCAGCAGCCCGCGGGACAGGGCCTTCAATGAGCAGTTCTTC
CASSPRDRAFNEQFF
>TRBJ1-1|TRBV30|TRBD1
TGTGCCTGGAGTGTTGGACAGGGGGTTTTGGGCACTGAAGCTTTCTTT
CAWSVGQGVLGTEAFF
>TRBJ1-4|TRBV6-5|NA
TGTGCCAGCAGGGGGAGTTCTAATGAAAAACTGTTTTTT
CASRGSSNEKLFF
>TRBJ1-6|TRBV28|NA
TGTGCCAGCAGTTCAGGGGTTTTCTCACCCCTCCACTTT
CASSSGVFSPLHF
>TRBJ2-3|TRBV5-1|NA
TGCGCCAGCAGCTTGAGGGGGGGTGAGCGCACAGATACGCAGTATTTT
CASSLRGGERTDTQYF
>TRBJ2-1|TRBV9|TRBD2
TGTGCCAGCAGCGGCGGGGGGGGGACGGCAAACAATGAGCAGTTCTTC
CASSGGGGTANNEQFF
>TRBJ2-7|TRBV5-6|NA
TGTGCCAGCAGCCCGGGCGGGACGGTGCAGTACTTC
CASSPGGTVQYF
>TRBJ2-6|TRBV25-1|NA
TGTGCCAGCAGTGAATCCCACTCTGGGGCCAACGTTCTGACTTTC
CASSESHSGANVLTF
>TRBJ2-7|TRBV11-1|NA
TGTGCCAGCAGCCACCGGACAGTTGCCTACGAGCAGTACTTC
CASSHRTVAYEQYF
>TRBJ1-4|TRBV27|NA
TGTGCCAGCAGTTTAACAGGGTTCAACGAAAAACTGTTTTTT
CASSLTGFNEKLFF
>TRBJ1-2|TRBV6-4|NA
TGTGCCGCCTATAAGGGGGCTAACTATGGCTACACCTTC
CAAYKGANYGYTF
>TRBJ2-2|TRBV9|NA
TGTGCCAGCAGCGCTTACAGGGTTTACACCGGGGAGCTGTTTTTT
CASSAYRVYTGELFF
>TRBJ1-6|TRBV30|TRBD1
TGTGCCTGGAGTTTTCCTGGGACAGGGGATTCACCCCTCCACTTT
CAWSFPGTGDSPLHF
>TRBJ2-1|TRBV7-2|NA
TGTGCCAGCAGCCTGAACCTGGGGCAGTACAATGAGCAGTTCTTC
CASSLNLGQYNEQFF